Each of the 29 T cell receptor beta chains below was sequenced from the same sample in a study of beta chain features in type 1 diabetes. The antigens for these receptors are not known. Study-wide results and caveats: In all four CD4+ subsets, TCRB CDR3 length was significantly, moderately reduced in type 1 diabetes.

Expressed TCRB transcripts were sequenced, since all the RNA that had been isolated was reverse transcribed. Using immunoSEQ multiplex PCR, the repertoire was profiled, and TCRdb retains in-frame clones only, with some absent. The profile shows roughly 730,000 clones, over 10% of them singletons. Sequencing was carried out using naive CD4+ T cells from blood. The receptors derive from a man aged 18 to 35 with type 1 diabetes.

In this sample, this clone turned up a few times. This rearrangement joins TRBV7-2 to TRBJ2-7, with D possibly TRBD1 on 5 matching bases. The CDR3 has 12 amino acids. Germline assignment: CDR1 SGHTA and CDR2 FQGNSA. V lost 5 bases and J 3 bases, leaving 8 bases between the germline ends. The CDR3 region has the DNA TGTGCCAGCAGCAGACAGAGCTACGAGCAGTACTTC. Translating gives CASSRQSYEQYF.

This chain joins TRBV5-5 and TRBJ1-6; D ambiguous. CDR1 is SGHKS, CDR2 YYEKEE, per germline (reference sequence). CDR3 length equals 13 residues. Trimming left V 6 bases short and J 10 bases short, with 14 bases between. CDR3 amino acids: CASTPRAESPLHF. In nucleotides, the CDR3 is TGTGCCAGCACCCCGCGGGCCGAATCACCCCTCCACTTT.

The chain recombines TRBV6-4 with TRBJ1-6, with 7 bases fitting TRBD1. Germline loops: CDR1 MRHNA, CDR2 SNTAGT. V was pared by 0 bases and J by 7 bases, with 12 bases of the junction left unmatched. The CDR3 extends over 18 amino acids. This CDR3 reads CASSDSAHRGSVNSPLHF. The CDR3 DNA is TGTGCCAGCAGTGACTCGGCCCACAGGGGATCGGTGAATTCACCCCTCCACTTT.

The chain joins TRBV16 to TRBJ1-2; weak D call: TRBD1 (5 bases). Deletions cut 4 bases from V and 4 bases from J, with 16 bases between. CDR3 length: 15 residues. CDR1 and CDR2 from the germline V gene are KGHSY and FQNENV. Written as DNA, the CDR3 is TGTGCCAGCAGCCGCCAGGGATTGGGGGGCTATGGCTACACCTTC. Its protein is CASSRQGLGGYGYTF.

The rearrangement uses TRBV7-2 and TRBJ2-3; TRBD2 might be the D (7 bases). Germline CDR1 and CDR2: SGHTA and FQGNSA. This CDR3 spans 15 amino acids. The germline V and J ends were trimmed by 1 base and 2 bases, with 10 bases remaining between them. The chain's CDR3 is CASSLEGGITDTQYF. In nucleotides, the CDR3 is TGTGCCAGCAGCTTAGAGGGGGGGATCACAGATACGCAGTATTTT.

This clone was observed a handful of times. The rearrangement links TRBV5-1 to TRBJ1-4; weak D call: TRBD1 (5 bases). V was cut by 5 bases and J by 5 bases, with 13 bases left in between. CDR1 is SGHRS and CDR2 is YFSETQ in the germline V gene. The CDR3 is 14 residues long. CDR3 bases: TGCGCCAGCAGACCCGGGACGGCAAATGAAAAACTGTTTTTT. As protein: CASRPGTANEKLFF. The full variable domain, its missing parts supplied by reference TRBV5-1 and TRBJ1-4, is KAGVTQTPRYLIKTRGQQVTLSCSPISGHRSVSWYQQTPGQGLQFLFEYFSETQRNKGNFPGRFSGRQFSNSRSEMNVSTLELGDSALYLCASRPGTANEKLFFGSGTQLSVL.

This clone was detected a few times. Within the sample, other DNA sequences also encode this same CDR3. The rearrangement uses TRBV4-1 and TRBJ1-2; the D gene is possibly TRBD1 (6 bases). Germline CDR1 reads MGHRA; CDR2 reads YSYEKL. The CDR3 consists of 14 residues. V was trimmed by 3 bases and J by 2 bases, leaving 10 bases between them. DNA for the CDR3: TGCGCCAGCAGCCAGGGGGGCACCAACTATGGCTACACCTTC. This encodes CASSQGGTNYGYTF.

With regard to this clone: One end of the junction fails to match germline, which may point to a read error. The V gene is TRBV18, the J gene TRBJ1-5; D remains unclear. The CDR3 consists of 17 residues. Per germline, CDR1 KGHSH and CDR2 LQKENI. Here the CDR3 DNA reads TGTGCCAGCTCCCCACAAGGAGGGCAGGCTAGCAATCAGCCCCAGCATTTT. Translating gives CASSPQGGQASNQPQHF.

In its sample, this clone was seen a few times. The V call is TRBV7-9, the J call TRBJ1-1; D gene ambiguous. V was cut by 5 bases and J by 5 bases, with 12 bases left in between. Per the germline V gene, CDR1 is SEHNR and CDR2 is FQNEAQ (reference sequence). The CDR3 covers 13 residues. In nucleotides, the CDR3 is TGTGCCAGCAGCAAGGACTTGATTACTGAAGCTTTCTTT. This encodes CASSKDLITEAFF.

This chain connects TRBV5-1 to TRBJ2-1, with no clear D. With 2 bases removed from V and 8 bases from J, the gap between germline ends came to 8 bases. Germline CDR1 and CDR2: SGHRS and YFSETQ. The CDR3 loop spans 12 amino acids. The CDR3 sequence is CASSFASDEQFF. In DNA form, the CDR3 reads TGCGCCAGCAGCTTCGCCTCCGATGAGCAGTTCTTC.

The CDR3 DNA follows: TGCGCCAGCAGTGACCCAGGACAGGGGGTAGAGACCCAGTACTTC. Protein: CASSDPGQGVETQYF. V gene TRBV10-2 combines with J gene TRBJ2-5, with TRBD1 identical over 10 bases. V lost 3 bases and J lost 4; bases outside the gene matches: 5. The CDR3 has 15 amino acids. CDR1 and CDR2 (germline): WSHSY, SAAADI.

This clone was recorded a few times. The chain couples TRBV30 to TRBJ1-2; D gene unclear. This CDR3 spans 13 amino acids. V was shortened by 0 bases and J by 8 bases, with 13 bases between the two germline ends. The germline CDR1 and CDR2 sequences are GTSNPN and SVGIG (reference sequence). The CDR3 DNA is TGTGCCTGGAGTGTGCAGGCCCCCATGGGCTACACCTTC. It is translated as CAWSVQAPMGYTF. The variable domain in full, with the rest retrieved from reference TRBV30 and TRBJ1-2, is SQTIHQWPATLVQPVGSPLSLECTVEGTSNPNLYWYRQAAGRGLQLLFYSVGIGQISSEVPQNLSASRPQDRQFILSSKKLLLSDSGFYLCAWSVQAPMGYTFGSGTRLTVV.

This clone occurred a few times. This CDR3 is CASSLVSRDEAFF. Here the CDR3 DNA reads TGTGCCAGCAGCTTAGTAAGCCGGGATGAAGCTTTCTTT. The chain is built from TRBV7-9 and TRBJ1-1; no clear D. Germline CDR1 and CDR2: SEHNR and FQNEAQ (reference sequence). The V gene lost 1 base and the J gene lost 7 bases, with 10 bases spanning the gap. There are 13 residues in the CDR3.

The chain links TRBV30 to TRBJ2-3, with D perhaps matching TRBD2 (5 bases). CDR1 is GTSNPN, CDR2 SVGIG, per germline (reference sequence). With 0 bases removed from V and 6 bases from J, the gap between germline ends came to 10 bases. The CDR3 is 13 amino acids. The CDR3, as DNA: TGTGCCTGGAGTGTGGGAGATATCGATACGCAGTATTTT. Protein product: CAWSVGDIDTQYF.

In DNA form, the CDR3 reads TGTGCCACCAAAAGGGAGGACCGATCTTATGGCTACACCTTC. Translating gives CATKREDRSYGYTF. The V and J genes are TRBV6-1 and TRBJ1-2; D is uncertain. This CDR3 comprises 14 residues. The germline CDR1 and CDR2 sequences are MNHNS and SASEGT. V was trimmed by 10 bases and J by 5 bases, leaving 20 bases between them.

The chain employs TRBV13 and TRBJ2-1, with 9 bases aligning to TRBD2. Per the germline V gene, CDR1 is PRHDT and CDR2 is FYEKMQ (reference sequence). The trim removed 4 bases at V and 6 bases at J, leaving 4 bases unmatched. This CDR3 is built from 14 residues. The CDR3 loop reads CASSSPSGVNEQFF. CDR3 nucleotides: TGTGCCAGCAGCTCACCTAGCGGGGTCAATGAGCAGTTCTTC.

This clone has a handful of counts. The chain couples TRBV5-1 to TRBJ1-2; 7 bases agree with TRBD1. The CDR3 loop spans 15 amino acids. The germline CDR1 and CDR2 sequences are SGHRS and YFSETQ. V shed 4 bases, J shed 6 bases, and the junction held 12 bases outside the gene matches. The CDR3 DNA reads TGCGCCAGCAGCAGGGGGCCCGGGACGGACAATGGCTACACCTTC. Translated, it gives CASSRGPGTDNGYTF.

V gene TRBV2 combines with J gene TRBJ2-5; D gene unclear. From germline, CDR1 is SNHLY and CDR2 FYNNEI. The V end was cut by 9 bases, the J end by 2 bases, with 7 bases between. This CDR3 is built from 11 residues. The CDR3: CASVLQETQYF. For the CDR3, the DNA is TGTGCCAGTGTGCTTCAAGAGACCCAGTACTTC. Looking up the rest from reference TRBV2 and TRBJ2-5 gives the full variable domain: EPEVTQTPSHQVTQMGQEVILRCVPISNHLYFYWYRQILGQKVEFLVSFYNNEISEKSEIFDDQFSVERPDGSNFTLKIRSTKLEDSAMYFCASVLQETQYFGPGTRLLVL.

This clone was detected only a few times. This chain joins TRBV9 and TRBJ2-1; either TRBD1 or TRBD2 may supply D (5 bases each). Germline V gene data show CDR1 as SGDLS and CDR2 as YYNGEE. V lost 4 bases, J lost 2 bases, and 19 bases lay in between. The CDR3 runs to 17 residues. CDR3 sequence (DNA): TGTGCCAGCAGCCCAAAAAACGTTATGGGGGCCTACAATGAGCAGTTCTTC. Translation: CASSPKNVMGAYNEQFF.

This rearrangement joins TRBV30 to TRBJ1-2, with D maybe TRBD1 (6 bases). CDR1 and CDR2 (germline): GTSNPN, SVGIG (reference sequence). V lost 0 bases and J lost 8, with 25 bases in between. This CDR3 is 17 amino acids long. CDR3: CAWSVLGWGASPGGYTF. The CDR3, as DNA: TGTGCCTGGAGTGTACTTGGATGGGGGGCCAGTCCTGGAGGCTACACCTTC.

This clone has just a few counts. The chain links TRBV30 to TRBJ1-4, with a possible D match to TRBD1 (5 bases). Trimming cost V 8 bases and J 1 base, with 14 bases left between them. The CDR3 length is 14 residues. CDR1 is GTSNPN, CDR2 SVGIG, per germline (reference sequence). The CDR3 DNA follows: TGTGCCGGGCTGCGAGGGGAAACTAATGAAAAACTGTTTTTT. Translated: CAGLRGETNEKLFF.

This clone was recorded a few times. V usage is TRBV5-1 and J usage is TRBJ2-5; TRBD1 matches 9 bases. The CDR3 consists of 14 residues. Germline V gives CDR1 SGHRS, CDR2 YFSETQ. V was pared by 0 bases and J by 7 bases, with 4 bases of the junction left unmatched. The CDR3 bases are TGCGCCAGCAGCTTGGGGACAGGGGTTGTGACCCAGTACTTC. It codes for CASSLGTGVVTQYF.

This clone was seen more than once but under ten times. This chain uses TRBV2 with TRBJ2-5, with TRBD1 matching 7 bases. With 8 bases clipped from V and 3 bases from J, the junction kept 6 bases outside the gene matches. From germline, CDR1 is SNHLY and CDR2 FYNNEI. This CDR3 has 13 amino acids. This CDR3 is CASYKTGEETQYF. In DNA, the CDR3 is TGTGCCAGCTATAAAACAGGGGAAGAGACCCAGTACTTC.

The chain uses TRBV5-1 and TRBJ2-5; a weak D match, TRBD1 (5 bases). CDR3 length: 14 residues. V shed 4 bases and J shed 1 base, with 11 bases lying between them. Germline-derived CDR1 and CDR2 are SGHRS and YFSETQ. The CDR3 nucleotides read TGCGCCAGCAGCGTCGACAGCACCCAAGAGACCCAGTACTTC. As protein: CASSVDSTQETQYF.

CDR3 in amino acids: CASSPAGNSDTQYF. In DNA, the CDR3 is TGTGCCAGCAGCCCCGCCGGGAACTCAGATACGCAGTATTTT. The chain carries TRBV4-2 and TRBJ2-3, with D possibly matching TRBD2 (5 bases). CDR1 and CDR2 from the germline V gene are LGHNA and YNFKEQ. CDR3 length equals 14 residues. V lost 4 bases and J 4 bases, leaving 12 bases between the germline ends.

This clone was detected only a few times. The V and J genes are TRBV28 and TRBJ2-5, with TRBD1 matching over 7 bases. The V gene's germline CDR1 is MDHEN and CDR2 SYDVKM. V lost 5 bases to trimming and J lost 3 bases; unmatched junction nucleotides: 6. This CDR3 comprises 14 residues. The DNA for the CDR3 is TGTGCCAGCAGTCCACTCGGGACAGAAGAGACCCAGTACTTC. Translated, it gives CASSPLGTEETQYF. The full variable domain, completed using reference TRBV28 and TRBJ2-5, is DVKVTQSSRYLVKRTGEKVFLECVQDMDHENMFWYRQDPGLGLRLIYFSYDVKMKEKGDIPEGYSVSREKKERFSLILESASTNQTSMYLCASSPLGTEETQYFGPGTRLLVL.

There are a few counts of this clone. The genes are TRBV27 and TRBJ1-5; TRBD1 is a possible D gene (5 bases). This CDR3 is 15 amino acids long. Germline V gives CDR1 MNHEY, CDR2 SMNVEV (reference sequence). Trimming pared 6 bases from V and 7 bases from J, leaving 19 bases between. The CDR3 DNA follows: TGTGCCAGCAGCCGGAAGGTAGGGGCTGAACAGCCCCAGCATTTT. Residues: CASSRKVGAEQPQHF.

CDR3 nucleotides: TGCGCCAGCAGCTTAAGGGTAGACGCTGGGGGTGAGCAGTACTTC. Its protein is CASSLRVDAGGEQYF. The rearrangement joins TRBV5-1 to TRBJ2-7; D might be TRBD1 or TRBD2, each matching 5 bases. CDR3 length: 15 residues. Germline V gives CDR1 SGHRS, CDR2 YFSETQ. V lost 2 bases, J lost 7 bases, and 19 bases lay in between.

The chain uses TRBV7-2 and TRBJ2-3, with 7 bases matching TRBD2. Germline V gene sequence: CDR1 SGHTA, CDR2 FQGNSA. The J segment lost 2 bases and the V segment lost 1 base, leaving 9 bases of the junction unmatched. The CDR3 runs to 17 residues. The CDR3 sequence: CASSLVGAGGTTDTQYF. CDR3 coding DNA: TGTGCCAGCAGCTTAGTTGGCGCCGGGGGGACCACAGATACGCAGTATTTT.